Listed here are 14 T cell receptor beta chains from one sample, sequenced in a study of T cell responses to AZD1222 COVID-19 vaccine. Measured with immunoSEQ multiplex PCR; TCRdb has only the in-frame clones, and not every one. Here the sample spans some 150,000 clones, around 88% being singletons. Sequencing used peripheral blood, obtained on day 0 of AZD1222 vaccination. These TCRs come from an adult in good health.

Here the CDR3 reads CASSGLGREGTDTQYF. The CDR3 coding sequence is TGTGCCAGCAGCGGGTTGGGCAGGGAAGGCACAGATACGCAGTATTTT. The gene calls are TRBV9 and TRBJ2-3, with D possibly TRBD1 on 5 matching bases. The germline gives CDR1 SGDLS, CDR2 YYNGEE. The CDR3 extends over 16 amino acids. Trimming left V 3 bases short and J 1 base short, with 15 bases between.

The chain couples TRBV2 to TRBJ1-5; 8 nucleotides match TRBD1. CDR3 length equals 15 residues. J lost 7 bases, V lost 1 base, and 6 bases had no gene match. Germline V gene lookup returns CDR1 SNHLY and CDR2 FYNNEI. CDR3 protein: CASSEGTGGRQPQHF. CDR3 DNA: TGTGCCAGCAGTGAAGGAACAGGGGGACGGCAGCCCCAGCATTTT.

The chain links TRBV6-5 to TRBJ1-5, with TRBD1 matching over 9 bases. The CDR3 loop spans 15 amino acids. The trim removed 4 bases at V and 7 bases at J, leaving 8 bases unmatched. CDR1 and CDR2 from the germline V gene are MNHEY and SVGAGI. CDR3 nucleotides: TGTGCCAGCAGTTCTTCACAGGGGGCAAGGCAGCCCCAGCATTTT. Its protein product is CASSSSQGARQPQHF.

V is TRBV18 and J is TRBJ2-4; TRBD2 matches 10 bases. The CDR3 totals 17 residues. Per germline, CDR1 KGHSH and CDR2 LQKENI. Unmatched junction bases numbered 4, after V lost 0 bases and J lost 2 bases. The CDR3 spells CASSPPTSGYTKNIQYF. DNA of the CDR3: TGTGCCAGCTCACCACCGACTAGCGGGTATACCAAAAACATTCAGTACTTC.

The chain carries TRBV27 and TRBJ2-1; 7 nucleotides match TRBD1. V lost 5 bases and J lost 5; bases outside the gene matches: 12. This CDR3 is 16 amino acids long. CDR1 and CDR2 (germline): MNHEY, SMNVEV (reference sequence). The CDR3 region is CASSRLDRIVDNEQFF. As DNA, the CDR3 is TGTGCCAGCAGTCGACTGGACAGGATTGTAGACAATGAGCAGTTCTTC.

This rearrangement joins TRBV11-3 to TRBJ1-2, with a tentative D call TRBD1 (6 bases). The V and J ends lost 3 bases and 1 base respectively, with 21 bases between them. Germline V lookup: CDR1 SGHNT, CDR2 YENEEA. This CDR3 contains 18 residues. The CDR3 coding sequence is TGTGCCAGCAGCTTGGAAAGGACAGCTTGGGGGGTTAACTATGGCTACACCTTC. Residues: CASSLERTAWGVNYGYTF.

V usage is TRBV24-1 and J usage is TRBJ2-7; TRBD2 might be the D (6 bases). The germline V gene has CDR1 KGHDR and CDR2 SFDVKD. The CDR3 runs to 14 residues. With 9 bases removed from V and 2 bases from J, the gap between germline ends came to 16 bases. CDR3 in amino acids: CATPTRAGPYEQYF. CDR3 DNA: TGTGCCACCCCTACAAGGGCGGGGCCCTACGAGCAGTACTTC.

This clone was picked up one time. The chain links TRBV4-2 to TRBJ1-5; D not certain. The ends were cut back, 0 bases at V and 9 bases at J, with 15 bases in the middle. Per the germline V gene, CDR1 is LGHNA and CDR2 is YNFKEQ. The CDR3 is 15 residues long. This CDR3 is CASSQDQGHPGPQHF. The DNA of the CDR3 is TGTGCCAGCAGCCAAGACCAAGGCCACCCCGGGCCCCAGCATTTT.

The chain is built from TRBV7-9 and TRBJ1-6; D is undetermined. The germline V and J ends were trimmed by 7 bases and 7 bases, with 11 bases remaining between them. Looked up from germline, CDR1 is SEHNR and CDR2 is FQNEAQ (reference sequence). The CDR3 has 13 amino acids. CDR3 in DNA: TGTGCCAGCACCGCCTCCCCGAATTCACCCCTCCACTTT. This sequence encodes CASTASPNSPLHF.

J is TRBJ1-2 and V is TRBV27, with D perhaps matching TRBD1 (5 bases). Between the trimmed V and J ends, which lost 8 bases and 2 bases, there was a span of 12 bases. The CDR3 is 13 amino acids. Germline V CDR1 and CDR2: MNHEY, SMNVEV (reference sequence). In DNA, the CDR3 is TGTGCCAGCGCGACTCAGGGAAACTATGGCTACACCTTC. It translates to CASATQGNYGYTF.

The J gene is TRBJ2-1, the V gene TRBV18, with D perhaps TRBD2 (6 bases). Germline CDR1 is KGHSH and CDR2 is LQKENI. CDR3 length: 13 amino acids. The V and J ends lost 9 bases and 0 bases respectively, with 9 bases between them. In nucleotides, the CDR3 is TGTGCCAGTAGAGCGGGCTCCTACAATGAGCAGTTCTTC. It specifies CASRAGSYNEQFF.

This chain links TRBV18 with TRBJ2-1, with D possibly being TRBD1 (6 bases). Germline V gene data show CDR1 as KGHSH and CDR2 as LQKENI. Trimming removed 5 bases at V and 4 bases at J, with 15 bases between. This CDR3 region has 15 residues. As DNA, the CDR3 is TGTGCCAGCTCAGCACAGGGTAACCTTTACAATGAGCAGTTCTTC. This gives the protein CASSAQGNLYNEQFF.

V gene TRBV11-2 combines with J gene TRBJ2-5; 7 bases agree with TRBD2. This CDR3 has 17 residues. Losses at the gene ends were 9 bases for V and 5 bases for J; bases not matched to a gene: 21. CDR1 is SGHAT, CDR2 FQNNGV, per germline. For the CDR3, the DNA is TGTGCCAGGCCCCTGAGGGGCGGGAGAGAGTCGGCGGAGACCCAGTACTTC. Residues: CARPLRGGRESAETQYF.

V and J are TRBV11-3 and TRBJ2-3; TRBD2 matches 9 bases. Trimming cost V 5 bases and J 2 bases; bases outside gene matches: 8. This CDR3 spans 16 amino acids. The germline gives CDR1 SGHNT, CDR2 YENEEA. The CDR3 nucleotides are TGTGCCAGCAGCCCTCGGCTAGCGGGAAACACAGATACGCAGTATTTT. Protein: CASSPRLAGNTDTQYF.